These 29 T cell receptor beta chains originate from one sample sequenced in a study of T cells in Graves' hyperthyroidism and ophthalmopathy. Using RNA transcripts as the source, TCR beta CDR3 regions were amplified. The HTBI primer set drove a first-round RT-PCR of the TCR CDR3. TCRdb re-analysed the multiplex PCR reads in MiXCR, keeping a single row per CDR3 protein. The sample has about 300,000 distinct CDR3 sequences, around 15% seen once. The material sequenced was blood. The source of these receptors is a middle-aged woman with Graves' hyperthyroidism.

This chain links TRBV6-4 with TRBJ2-1, with 8 bases identical to TRBD1. CDR1 MRHNA and CDR2 SNTAGT come from the germline V gene. CDR3 length equals 13 residues. V was clipped by 6 bases and J by 8 bases; unmatched bases: 6. The CDR3 sequence is CASSGQGGDEQFF. Here the CDR3 DNA reads TGTGCCAGCAGCGGACAGGGAGGCGATGAGCAGTTCTTC.

This clonotype has at least ten counts. The rearrangement uses TRBV20-1 and TRBJ1-2; D gene uncertain. Per germline, CDR1 DFQATT and CDR2 SNEGSKA (reference sequence). The CDR3 consists of 13 residues. Between the trimmed V and J ends, which lost 0 bases and 4 bases, there was a span of 9 bases. CDR3 sequence reads: CSARDRRRYGYTF. The CDR3 DNA sequence: TGCAGTGCTAGAGATCGGCGCCGCTATGGCTACACCTTC.

This rearrangement joins TRBV4-1 to TRBJ1-2, with D tentatively TRBD1 (6 bases). V lost 0 bases and J 2 bases, leaving 16 bases between the germline ends. The CDR3 extends over 17 amino acids. Germline CDR1 reads MGHRA; CDR2 reads YSYEKL. The CDR3 nucleotides read TGCGCCAGCAGCCAAGATGCTCGCCAGGGGAGGAACTATGGCTACACCTTC. Translated: CASSQDARQGRNYGYTF.

This clonotype has ten or more counts. This chain links TRBV5-4 with TRBJ2-7; the match to TRBD1 covers 8 bases. The ends lost 1 base at V and 6 bases at J; junction bases unmatched: 12. Per the germline V gene, CDR1 is SGHNT and CDR2 is YYREEE (reference sequence). The CDR3 spans 16 residues. DNA for the CDR3: TGTGCCAGCAGCTTGATACATGCTGGACAGGGTTCCGAGCAGTACTTC. This translates into CASSLIHAGQGSEQYF.

This clonotype has a count of ten or more. The chain employs TRBV12-3 or TRBV12-4 and TRBJ2-2; no firm D call. The CDR3 runs 13 residues. V lost 4 bases and J lost 6, with 9 bases in between. The CDR3 sequence is CASSYDLPGELFF. CDR3 nucleotide sequence: TGTGCCAGCAGTTATGACTTGCCCGGGGAGCTGTTTTTT.

Points on this clonotype: Just one base apart from a much larger clone, this may be a read error. The chain carries TRBV18 and TRBJ1-1; no clear D gene. The CDR3 has 13 amino acids. CDR1 is KGHSH and CDR2 is LQKENI in the germline V gene. The CDR3 sequence: CTSSPLGDTEAFF. CDR3 in DNA: TGTACCAGCTCACCCCTCGGGGACACTGAAGCTTTCTTT. Full variable domain (missing parts from reference TRBV18 and TRBJ1-1): NAGVMQNPRHLVRRRGQEARLRCSPMKGHSHVYWYRQLPEEGLKFMVYLQKENIIDESGMPKERFSAEFPKEGPSILRIQQVVRGDSAAYFCTSSPLGDTEAFFGQGTRLTVV.

This clonotype was observed many times. The J gene is TRBJ2-1, the V gene TRBV3-1; D remains unclear. The CDR3 has 12 residues. Trimming pared 4 bases from V and 7 bases from J, leaving 8 bases between. CDR1 LGHDT and CDR2 YNNKEL come from the germline V gene (reference sequence). The CDR3 region is CASSRLRNEQFF. CDR3 in DNA: TGTGCCAGCAGCCGCCTAAGAAATGAGCAGTTCTTC.

Comment on this clonotype: Just one base apart from a much larger clone, this may be a read error. This rearrangement joins TRBV12-3 or TRBV12-4 to TRBJ2-2; the D gene is possibly TRBD2 (5 bases). The CDR3 consists of 16 residues. Trimming pared 5 bases from V and 4 bases from J, leaving 17 bases between. As DNA, the CDR3 is TGTGCCAGCAGTCCGTTAGCGAGAGATCCCACCGGGGAGCTGTTTTTT. Amino acid sequence: CASSPLARDPTGELFF.

This clonotype was counted at least ten times. J is TRBJ2-4 and V is TRBV2, with D uncertain. The CDR3 is 14 amino acids. The germline gives CDR1 SNHLY, CDR2 FYNNEI. Trimming took 6 bases from V and 0 from J, leaving 9 bases between them. CDR3 protein: CASSKRLAKNIQYF. The DNA of the CDR3 is TGTGCCAGCAGCAAGAGGCTAGCCAAAAACATTCAGTACTTC.

Notes on this clonotype: The junction departs from germline at one end; a sequencing error may be responsible. The chain couples TRBV5-1 to TRBJ1-1, with TRBD1 as a possible D gene (6 bases). CDR3 length: 16 amino acids. Germline assignment: CDR1 SGHRS and CDR2 YFSETQ. CDR3 region: CASSPPGQPLNTEAFF. CDR3 in DNA: TGTGCCAGCAGCCCACCTGGACAGCCATTAAACACTGAAGCTTTCTTT.

This clonotype was detected ten times or more. The V and J genes are TRBV29-1 and TRBJ2-3; no reliable D call. Germline CDR1 SQVTM, CDR2 ANQGSEA. V gave up 4 bases and J gave up 4 bases, with 6 bases separating them. This CDR3 comprises 11 residues. In nucleotides, the CDR3 is TGCAGCGTTGTAAGGTCAGATACGCAGTATTTT. Encoded protein: CSVVRSDTQYF.

This clonotype came up many times. This sequence joins TRBV7-9 and TRBJ1-1, with a possible D match to TRBD1 (6 bases). The CDR3 is 12 residues long. The V end lost 3 bases, the J end lost 10 bases, and 12 bases lay between the germline ends. The V gene's germline CDR1 is SEHNR and CDR2 FQNEAQ (reference sequence). The CDR3 sequence is CASSLGGLGAFF. The CDR3 DNA reads TGTGCCAGCAGCTTGGGGGGGCTGGGAGCTTTCTTT.

The table lists this clonotype with a few counts. The V and J genes are TRBV3-1 and TRBJ2-4; no definite D call. The CDR3 is made up of 13 amino acids. Germline CDR1 reads LGHDT; CDR2 reads YNNKEL (reference sequence). V lost 1 base and J lost 0, with 1 base in between. The CDR3 DNA reads as TGTGCCAGCAGCCAAGCAGCCAAAAACATTCAGTACTTC. Translation gives CASSQAAKNIQYF.

Comments on this clonotype: Possible read error: a much larger clone is one base away. As the CDR3 is not closed by the conserved phenylalanine or tryptophan, this likely results from a read error. V is TRBV6-2 or TRBV6-3 and J is TRBJ2-1; the D gene is possibly TRBD2 (6 bases). The ends were cut back, 11 bases at V and 4 bases at J, with 18 bases in the middle. Germline CDR1 reads MNHEY; CDR2 reads SVGEGT. The CDR3 runs 14 residues. Here the CDR3 reads CAAKGAGGYNEQFL. In DNA form, the CDR3 reads TGTGCCGCGAAAGGAGCGGGTGGGTACAATGAGCAGTTCCTC.

This clonotype showed up many times. The CDR3 DNA sequence: TGCGCCAGCAGCGAGGGACATGAAAAACTGTTTTTT. Translating gives CASSEGHEKLFF. The chain has TRBV5-1 and TRBJ1-4, with D maybe TRBD1 (5 bases). The CDR3 runs to 12 residues. The V and J ends lost 4 bases and 6 bases respectively, with 7 bases between them. CDR1 SGHRS and CDR2 YFSETQ come from the germline V gene.

The V and J genes are TRBV5-1 and TRBJ2-5; the match to TRBD2 covers 9 bases. This CDR3 comprises 14 residues. Per germline, CDR1 SGHRS and CDR2 YFSETQ. The V and J ends lost 4 bases and 5 bases, in that order; junction bases with no gene match: 6. The CDR3 loop reads CASSPGTSLETQYF. CDR3 sequence (DNA): TGCGCCAGCAGCCCCGGGACTAGCCTGGAGACCCAGTACTTC. The full variable domain, completed using reference TRBV5-1 and TRBJ2-5, is KAGVTQTPRYLIKTRGQQVTLSCSPISGHRSVSWYQQTPGQGLQFLFEYFSETQRNKGNFPGRFSGRQFSNSRSEMNVSTLELGDSALYLCASSPGTSLETQYFGPGTRLLVL.

This clonotype was recorded a few times. The chain carries TRBV27 and TRBJ1-1; TRBD1 matches 7 bases. The CDR3 has 14 amino acids. V lost 4 bases and J lost 4; bases outside the gene matches: 6. CDR1 and CDR2 from the germline V gene are MNHEY and SMNVEV (reference sequence). The CDR3 DNA is TGTGCCAGCAGTTATCGGAGGGGGCTCACTGAAGCTTTCTTT. Its translation: CASSYRRGLTEAFF.

CDR3: CASSAIGLREQFF. The CDR3 nucleotides read TGTGCCAGCAGCGCAATCGGCCTGCGTGAGCAGTTCTTC. The chain couples TRBV7-2 to TRBJ2-1; no clear D. The germline gives CDR1 SGHTA, CDR2 FQGNSA. The CDR3 loop spans 13 amino acids. The ends were cut back, 5 bases at V and 9 bases at J, with 14 bases in the middle.

This clonotype was seen repeatedly, ten times or more. The chain recombines TRBV6-6 with TRBJ2-5; TRBD1 might be the D (6 bases). The CDR3 sequence is 15 residues long. Germline assignment: CDR1 MNHNY and CDR2 SVGAGI (reference sequence). V was cut by 2 bases and J by 2 bases, with 12 bases left in between. CDR3 DNA: TGTGCCAGCAGTTACCCTGGACAGCCTCAAGAGACCCAGTACTTC. Protein: CASSYPGQPQETQYF.

V is TRBV19 and J is TRBJ1-5; D gene unclear. The germline gives CDR1 LNHDA, CDR2 SQIVND (reference sequence). Trimming took 4 bases from V and 1 from J, leaving 8 bases between them. The CDR3 totals 14 residues. CDR3 bases: TGTGCCAGTAGTACTGACCCGAGCAATCAGCCCCAGCATTTT. It codes for CASSTDPSNQPQHF.

To note about this clonotype: A much larger clone lies a single base off, so this may be a read error. This sequence joins TRBV13 and TRBJ1-2; possibly TRBD1 for D (6 bases). The CDR3 is 14 amino acids. CDR1 and CDR2 from the germline V gene are PRHDT and FYEKMQ (reference sequence). The CDR3: CASSDNRVNYGYSF. CDR3 coding DNA: TGTGCCAGCAGCGATAACAGGGTTAACTATGGCTACTCCTTC.

In this sample, this clonotype turned up many times. The chain recombines TRBV27 with TRBJ2-7, with D tentatively TRBD2 (6 bases). CDR3 length equals 14 residues. Germline values: CDR1 MNHEY, CDR2 SMNVEV (reference sequence). The V end was cut by 5 bases, the J end by 6 bases, with 17 bases between. The chain's CDR3 is CASSPTWDSPEQYF. CDR3 nucleotides: TGTGCCAGCAGTCCCACCTGGGACTCCCCCGAGCAGTACTTC.

In its sample, this clonotype was seen many times. The chain has TRBV6-5 and TRBJ2-1, with no clear D. Trimming cost V 2 bases and J 0 bases, with 5 bases left between them. This CDR3 contains 14 residues. Per the germline V gene, CDR1 is MNHEY and CDR2 is SVGAGI. CDR3 coding DNA: TGTGCCAGCAGTTACGAAAGCTCCTACAATGAGCAGTTCTTC. Translated: CASSYESSYNEQFF.

Many counts were recorded for this clonotype. This sequence joins TRBV27 and TRBJ2-7, with 10 bases fitting TRBD1. This CDR3 is built from 15 residues. V was clipped by 2 bases and J by 5 bases; unmatched bases: 6. In germline, CDR1 is MNHEY, CDR2 SMNVEV (reference sequence). DNA for the CDR3: TGTGCCAGCAGTTTAAGGGGACAGGGGTTCCACGAGCAGTACTTC. This encodes CASSLRGQGFHEQYF.

The table lists this clonotype with many counts. The gene calls are TRBV7-9 and TRBJ2-3; no clear D. This CDR3 contains 12 residues. Germline V gene lookup returns CDR1 SEHNR and CDR2 FQNEAQ (reference sequence). V lost 2 bases and J lost 6, with 6 bases in between. CDR3 in DNA: TGTGCCAGCAGCTTAAGGGCCGATACGCAGTATTTT. This translates into CASSLRADTQYF.

The sample holds many counts of this clonotype. The chain is built from TRBV7-8 and TRBJ2-2; the D is unclear. The germline V and J ends were trimmed by 3 bases and 4 bases, with 6 bases remaining between them. This CDR3 spans 13 amino acids. Germline values: CDR1 SGHVS, CDR2 FQNEAQ. CDR3 region: CASSFGLTGELFF. As DNA, the CDR3 is TGTGCCAGCAGCTTTGGCCTCACCGGGGAGCTGTTTTTT.

The chain has TRBV14 and TRBJ1-1; D unresolved. The CDR3 contains 13 residues. Trimming took off 0 bases at V and 5 bases at J, with 7 bases between the two ends. Germline V gives CDR1 SGHDN, CDR2 FVKESK. CDR3 region: CASSQDLWTEAFF. The CDR3 DNA sequence: TGTGCCAGCAGCCAAGATCTCTGGACTGAAGCTTTCTTT.

There are a few counts of this clonotype. The chain carries TRBV7-9 and TRBJ1-2, with D unresolved. V lost 5 bases and J lost 2, with 9 bases in between. The CDR3 runs to 13 residues. Looked up from germline, CDR1 is SEHNR and CDR2 is FQNEAQ (reference sequence). The CDR3: CASSKDGNYGYTF. The CDR3 nucleotides read TGTGCCAGCAGCAAGGACGGAAACTATGGCTACACCTTC.

This clonotype was detected only a few times. The rearrangement uses TRBV14 and TRBJ2-1; D perhaps matches TRBD2 (6 bases). Germline CDR1 SGHDN, CDR2 FVKESK. V was cut by 0 bases and J by 15 bases, with 9 bases left in between. The CDR3 has 11 amino acids. The CDR3 DNA reads as TGTGCCAGCAGCCAAGACGGGGGTACGTTCTTC. The encoded protein is CASSQDGGTFF.